Listed below are T cell receptor beta chains from one sample, sequenced in a study of T cells in Graves' hyperthyroidism and ophthalmopathy. TCRdb re-derived calls from the multiplex PCR reads in MiXCR, one entry per CDR3 protein. The sample carries under 650,000 distinct CDR3 sequences, around 15% recorded once. The sequenced sample consisted of blood. The source is a woman in her 30s with Graves' hyperthyroidism. CDR3s include the opening cysteine and the closing phenylalanine or tryptophan. The D gene is left open where the match is weak. Expanded clones get a size class; other rows say once, few or many, or leave the size out.

>many|NA|TRBJ1-1|TRBV7-8
TGTGCCAGCAGCTTAGCGATCCGGAACACTGAAGCTTTCTTT
CASSLAIRNTEAFF
>NA|TRBD1|TRBJ2-7|TRBV7-9
TGTGCCAGCAGCTTGTCGACAGGGTACTCCTACGGGCAGTACTTC
CASSLSTGYSYGQYF
>many|NA|TRBJ2-7|TRBV30
TGTGCCTGGAGTGGAAGTATTACCTACGAGCAGTACTTC
CAWSGSITYEQYF
>NA|NA|TRBJ1-3|TRBV11-2
TGTGCCAGCAGCCCCCCCTTCCCGGGAACCTCTGGAAACACCATATATTTT
CASSPPFPGTSGNTIYF
>NA|NA|TRBJ2-2|TRBV7-2
TGTGCCAGCAGCTCAATGGGCCGCGGGGAGCTGTTTTTT
CASSSMGRGELFF
>many|TRBD2|TRBJ2-1|TRBV7-9
TGTGCCAGCAGCTTAGCCGCGGGAGATGAGCAGTTCTTC
CASSLAAGDEQFF
>many|TRBD1|TRBJ2-2|TRBV28
TGTGCCAGCACCTCTCCCGGGACAGGGACCGGGGAGCTGTTTTTT
CASTSPGTGTGELFF
>few|TRBD1|TRBJ2-2|TRBV24-1
TGTGCCACCAGTGGTACCCGACAGGGACCCACCGGGGAGCTGTTTTTT
CATSGTRQGPTGELFF
>many|TRBD2|TRBJ2-1|TRBV11-3
TGTGCCAGCAGCTTAGGCGGGAGGGTCGGGAATGAGCAGTTCTTC
CASSLGGRVGNEQFF
>many|NA|TRBJ2-7|TRBV10-3
TGTGCCATCAGTGAGCGACGGTCCTACGAGCAGTACTTC
CAISERRSYEQYF
>many|NA|TRBJ2-1|TRBV30
TGTGCCTGGAGTGTTGGAGGGAGGTACGACAATGAGCAGTTCTTC
CAWSVGGRYDNEQFF
>few|TRBD2|TRBJ2-7|TRBV20-1
TGCAGTGTAAAGGGACTAGCGATCGGCGAGCAGTACTTC
CSVKGLAIGEQYF
>NA|NA|TRBJ1-5|TRBV27
TGTGCCAGCAGTCAAACTACAGGGTGGAATCAGCCCCAGCATTTT
CASSQTTGWNQPQHF
>NA|NA|TRBJ2-7|TRBV18
TGTGCCAGCTCCCCCTTATCACAATCTGACGAGCAGTACTTC
CASSPLSQSDEQYF
>NA|TRBD2|TRBJ2-7|TRBV12-3/TRBV12-4
TGTGCCAGCAGTCCCTCGGGTCTAGCGGGAGCGCCCTACGAGCAGTACTTC
CASSPSGLAGAPYEQYF
>NA|NA|TRBJ2-1|TRBV5-1
TGCGCCAGCAGTGGGGCAGGGGACTACAATGAGCAGTTCTTC
CASSGAGDYNEQFF
>few|NA|TRBJ2-3|TRBV6-4
TGTGCCAGCGCCGGGGAGTTCACAGATACGCAGTATTTT
CASAGEFTDTQYF
>few|NA|TRBJ2-1|TRBV6-1
TGTGCCAGCAGTGCTCTTGTACAGTCGGGCAATGAGCAGTTCTTC
CASSALVQSGNEQFF
>NA|NA|TRBJ1-3|TRBV28
TGTGCCAGCAGTCCTGTCGGATCCAACTCTGGAAACACCATATATTTT
CASSPVGSNSGNTIYF
>many|NA|TRBJ2-7|TRBV28
TGTGCCAGCAGTTCGCGGGCCCTCTACGAGCAGTACTTC
CASSSRALYEQYF
>NA|TRBD2|TRBJ2-1|TRBV20-1
TGCAGTGCTCCTCGGACTAGCGGGGACTTATACAATGAGCAGTTCTTC
CSAPRTSGDLYNEQFF
>NA|TRBD1|TRBJ1-1|TRBV7-2
TGTGCCAGCAGCAATGCCGGGACAGGGAATATTGAAGCTTTCTTT
CASSNAGTGNIEAFF
>NA|TRBD2|TRBJ2-3|TRBV7-8
TGTGCCAGCAGCTTAGAACCGGGACTAGCAACAGATATGCAGTATTTT
CASSLEPGLATDMQYF
>few|NA|TRBJ2-7|TRBV7-9
TGTGCCAGCAGCCCCCTCTCTAATACCTACGAGCAGTACTTC
CASSPLSNTYEQYF
>many|NA|TRBJ1-2|TRBV30
TGTGCCTGGAGGGCGAGGGACCGCGGAATCTATGGCTACACCTTC
CAWRARDRGIYGYTF
>few|NA|TRBJ2-1|TRBV12-3/TRBV12-4
TGTGCCAGCAGCCCCGTTCAGAATGAGCAGTTCTTC
CASSPVQNEQFF
>NA|TRBD1|TRBJ1-2|TRBV12-3/TRBV12-4
TGTGCCAGCGGTTTTTCGACAGGGTTCAACTATGGCTACACCTTC
CASGFSTGFNYGYTF
>few|TRBD2|TRBJ2-7|TRBV6-1
TGTGCCAGCGCTAGCGGGAGGGGATCCTACGAGCAGTACTTC
CASASGRGSYEQYF
>many|NA|TRBJ2-1|TRBV20-1
TGCAGTGCTGGCGACTCGCATCGCTACAATGAGCAGTTCTTC
CSAGDSHRYNEQFF
>few|NA|TRBJ1-5|TRBV11-3
TGTGCCAGCAGCTTAGGGGGGCGTGGACCCCAGCATTTT
CASSLGGRGPQHF
>many|TRBD2|TRBJ2-5|TRBV5-1
TGCGCCAGCAGCCCCCTGACTAGCGGGAGAGAGACCCAGTACTTC
CASSPLTSGRETQYF
>many|TRBD1|TRBJ1-5|TRBV18
TGTGCCAGCTCCCCATCAGGGGGGGTAGCCCAGCATTTT
CASSPSGGVAQHF
>many|TRBD1|TRBJ1-5|TRBV6-1
TGTGCCAGCAGTGAAGGTGACAGGGTTAGCAATCAGCCCCAGCATTTT
CASSEGDRVSNQPQHF
>many|TRBD1|TRBJ2-1|TRBV28
TGTGCCAGCAGGGGACAGGGGAGGAATGAGCAGTTCTTC
CASRGQGRNEQFF
>many|NA|TRBJ1-1|TRBV6-1
TGTGCCAGCACCGTAGGGGGGGCCACTGAAGCTTTCTTT
CASTVGGATEAFF
>many|TRBD1|TRBJ2-5|TRBV11-3
TGTGCCAGCAGCAGACGACAGGGAGCGGAGACCCAGTACTTC
CASSRRQGAETQYF
>many|NA|TRBJ1-5|TRBV6-2/TRBV6-3
TGTGCCAGCAGTTACGATTTCAACCCCCAGCATTTT
CASSYDFNPQHF
>few|NA|TRBJ2-1|TRBV11-2
TGTGCCGGCAGCTTAGTCCCCCGTGAGGAGCAGTTCTTC
CAGSLVPREEQFF
>many|TRBD1|TRBJ2-3|TRBV28
TGTGCCAGCAGTTGGACAGGAGATACGCAGTATTTT
CASSWTGDTQYF
>many|TRBD2|TRBJ2-7|TRBV7-8
TGTGCCAGCAGCCCTAAGCGGGAGGGCCGTTACGAGCAGTACTTC
CASSPKREGRYEQYF
>few|NA|TRBJ1-1|TRBV20-1
TGCAGTGCTAGAGATCTCAAACGGGCGGGGAACACTGAAGCTTTCTTT
CSARDLKRAGNTEAFF
>many|TRBD2|TRBJ2-1|TRBV7-9
TGTGCCAGCACCCACCGAGCGGGACTAGCGGACAATGAGCAGTTCTTC
CASTHRAGLADNEQFF
>many|TRBD2|TRBJ2-1|TRBV6-1
TGTGCCAGCAGACTAGCGGGACTAAACAATGAGCAGTTCTTC
CASRLAGLNNEQFF
>NA|TRBD2|TRBJ2-3|TRBV7-8
TGTGCCAGCAGCTCGGGACTAGCTCTTGATACGCAGTATTTT
CASSSGLALDTQYF
>NA|TRBD2|TRBJ2-1|TRBV13
TGTGCCAGCAGCTTAGGCCGGGGACTAGCGGAAAATGAGCAGTTCTTC
CASSLGRGLAENEQFF
>few|NA|TRBJ1-6|TRBV11-2
TGTGCCAGCAGCTTAGAGCGGATGACAGGTCGGAATTCACCCCTCCACTTT
CASSLERMTGRNSPLHF
>many|NA|TRBJ2-7|TRBV29-1
TGCAGCGCCGGAGGGGACAACTCCTACGAGCAGTACTTC
CSAGGDNSYEQYF
>NA|NA|TRBJ2-3|TRBV5-1
TGCGCCAGCAGCATCCGGACGGGCACAGATACGCAGTATTTT
CASSIRTGTDTQYF
>NA|NA|TRBJ2-5|TRBV7-6
TGTGCCAGCAGCCCCGTGGGGGGCCCGGAGACCCAGTACTTC
CASSPVGGPETQYF
>many|TRBD2|TRBJ2-3|TRBV7-3
TGTGCCAGCAGCTTAGCCCCCGTGGGACTAGCGGGAGGGGAAGATACGCAGTATTTT
CASSLAPVGLAGGEDTQYF
>NA|NA|TRBJ1-5|TRBV6-1
TGTGCCAGCACCCGCGGGGTGAGGCAGCCCCAGCATTTT
CASTRGVRQPQHF
>many|NA|TRBJ1-5|TRBV30
TGTGCCTGGAGTCCGGGGAGAAGCAATCAGCCCCAGCATTTT
CAWSPGRSNQPQHF
>NA|TRBD1|TRBJ1-4|TRBV5-1
TGCGCCAGCAGCCCCTTTGGGACAGGGGATGAAAAACTGTTTTTT
CASSPFGTGDEKLFF
>many|NA|TRBJ1-3|TRBV3-1
TGTGCCAGCAGCCAACCGGGACACGCTGGAAACACCATATATTTT
CASSQPGHAGNTIYF
>few|NA|TRBJ2-7|TRBV6-1
TGTGCCAGCAGGGCTCCCCGGGGAACCTACGAGCAGTACTTC
CASRAPRGTYEQYF
>many|NA|TRBJ2-1|TRBV10-3
TGTGCCATCAGTGAGACCATGGGTTCCAAGTTCTTC
CAISETMGSKFF
>NA|NA|TRBJ1-2|TRBV6-2/TRBV6-3
TGTGCCAGCAGTTCCCTCTCCGGGACGGCGCGCTATGGCTACACCTTC
CASSSLSGTARYGYTF
>few|TRBD2|TRBJ2-5|TRBV9
TGTGCCAGCAGCGTAGGACTAGCGGGAGGAAAAGAGACCCAGTACTTC
CASSVGLAGGKETQYF
>NA|TRBD2|TRBJ2-7|TRBV6-2/TRBV6-3
TGTGCCAGCAGTTACTCAAAAGTTCCGGGACTAGCGGGTTACGAGCAGTACTTC
CASSYSKVPGLAGYEQYF